Sequencing of this T cell receptor beta chain was carried out in a study of Graves' ophthalmopathy and Graves' hyperthyroidism. RNA transcripts were the template, and TCR beta CDR3 regions were amplified from them. HTBI-primed first-round RT-PCR preceded second-round multiplex PCR. TCRdb itself ran the multiplex PCR reads through MiXCR, one entry per CDR3 protein. The sample lists a few hundred thousand distinct CDR3 sequences, approximately 15% occurring once. Ten or more counts support this clonotype. Trimming left V 3 bases short and J 5 bases short, with 17 bases between. The length of the CDR3 is 14 residues. Germline V gene data show CDR1 as DFQATT and CDR2 as SNEGSKA (reference sequence). Patients were left out if they had other autoimmune diseases, uncontrolled infections, pregnancy or lactation.

This TCR was sampled from a woman aged 18-35 years with stable Graves' hyperthyroidism. The V gene is TRBV20-1, the J gene TRBJ2-7; possible D gene TRBD2, 6 bases. Input material: peripheral blood. The CDR3 DNA reads TGCAGTGCTAGTGATGGGCTAGCGATGAACGAGCAGTACTTC. This translates into CSASDGLAMNEQYF.